What follows is one T cell receptor beta chain and its context. Original handling: Estimates of nucleated cell counts were drawn from the amplification of reference gene primers. Profiled with immunoSEQ multiplex PCR; TCRdb holds only in-frame clones, not every one. Clone size and the V and J calls come from that table; the DNA yielded D and trimming. Altogether under 250,000 clones are present, about 90% being singletons, with the ten largest covering about 2.5%. This CDR3 contains 15 residues. The V end was cut by 1 base, the J end by 6 bases, with 14 bases between. Per germline, CDR1 SEHNR and CDR2 FQNEAQ (reference sequence). The data belong to a study of blood T cell repertoires in COVID-19. Study context: Both acute and convalescent COVID-19 samples were obtained from the United States, Italy and Spain. T cells, B-cell-depleted T cells, or PBMCs supplied cDNA or gDNA.

What was sequenced was peripheral blood. The chain uses TRBV7-9 and TRBJ2-3; D is possibly TRBD2 (5 bases). The sequence was collected from a woman aged 55 to 70 with acute or convalescent COVID-19. CDR3 protein: CASSLVGPTGDTQYF. CDR3 coding DNA: TGTGCCAGCAGCTTAGTTGGGCCTACGGGGGATACGCAGTATTTT.